This entry lists 17 T cell receptor beta chains sequenced from one sample in a study of tumor-infiltrating lymphocytes in primary liver carcinoma. Using a constant-region primer together with ProtoScript II reverse transcriptase, TCR beta cDNA was made from approximately 0.55 ug of total RNA. ARM-PCR was slightly modified, and three nested multiplex PCR rounds with it gave rise to the TCR beta libraries. TRBV1-TRBV30 forward and Cbeta reverse primers drove the first two approximately 10-cycle rounds. A single record per CDR3 protein comes from TCRdb applying MiXCR to the multiplex PCR reads. This table has approximately 120,000 distinct CDR3 sequences, 64% appearing once. Co-extracting RNA and DNA was done with about 17-31 mg of unsorted bulk tissue as input. The sequenced sample was liver tumor tissue from sampling region 3. The sample's subset: tumor region T3, left-lateral pole. The receptors originated from a woman aged 60-75 years with primary liver carcinoma and hepatitis B virus infection.

This chain joins TRBV28 and TRBJ2-1; 12 bases fit TRBD2. This CDR3 spans 14 amino acids. After removal of 6 bases from V and 4 bases from J, the junction contained 1 base not matched to a gene. In germline, CDR1 is MDHEN, CDR2 SYDVKM. CDR3 coding DNA: TGTGCCAGCAGACTAGCGGGAGGATACAATGAGCAGTTCTTC. Its translation is CASRLAGGYNEQFF. The variable domain in full, with the rest retrieved from reference TRBV28 and TRBJ2-1, is DVKVTQSSRYLVKRTGEKVFLECVQDMDHENMFWYRQDPGLGLRLIYFSYDVKMKEKGDIPEGYSVSREKKERFSLILESASTNQTSMYLCASRLAGGYNEQFFGPGTRLTVL.

Points on this clonotype: This likely comes from a read error, as the CDR3 has no conserved phenylalanine or tryptophan at its end. CDR3 protein: CASSAGQGGLAGGFDEQFL. CDR3 DNA sequence: TGTGCCAGTAGCGCCGGACAGGGGGGACTAGCGGGAGGATTCGATGAGCAGTTCCTC. The V and J genes are TRBV11-3 and TRBJ2-1; 15 bases map to TRBD2. With 9 bases clipped from V and 8 bases from J, the junction kept 20 bases outside the gene matches. The CDR3 sequence is 19 residues long. Germline CDR1 SGHNT, CDR2 YENEEA.

This clonotype has only a few counts. The chain employs TRBV2 and TRBJ1-2; tentative D call: TRBD1 (5 bases). Looked up from germline, CDR1 is SNHLY and CDR2 is FYNNEI. The V end was cut by 5 bases, the J end by 3 bases, with 10 bases between. This CDR3 has 13 residues. The CDR3 DNA follows: TGTGCCAGCAGTCCTCAGGGTGACTATGGCTACACCTTC. It is translated as CASSPQGDYGYTF.

The sample holds one count of this clonotype. A much larger clone is a single base away; this may be a read error. This chain joins TRBV6-5 and TRBJ2-3; TRBD2 might be the D (6 bases). The CDR3 runs to 15 residues. Per germline, CDR1 MNHEY and CDR2 SVGAGI. The CDR3: CGSSHPAGFADTQYF. The CDR3 DNA reads as TGTGGCAGCAGCCACCCCGCGGGGTTCGCAGATACGCAGTATTTT.

This clonotype was seen ten or more times. J is TRBJ1-2 and V is TRBV6-5; D perhaps matches TRBD1 (5 bases). The germline CDR1 and CDR2 sequences are MNHEY and SVGAGI. The V end lost 0 bases, the J end lost 8 bases, and 16 bases lay between the germline ends. This CDR3 comprises 15 residues. CDR3 sequence (DNA): TGTGCCAGCAGTTACTCCAGGGCCGCCGTGAACGGCTACACCTTC. It is translated as CASSYSRAAVNGYTF.

This clonotype came up a few times. Just one base apart from a much larger clone, this may be a read error. The chain links TRBV6-5 to TRBJ2-5; TRBD2 matches at 8 bases. The CDR3 is made up of 15 amino acids. Germline CDR1 is MNHEY and CDR2 is SVGAGI. The CDR3 region is CASGYSFAGGETQYF. CDR3 DNA: TGTGCCAGCGGTTACTCGTTTGCGGGAGGAGAGACCCAGTACTTC.

V usage is TRBV5-1 and J usage is TRBJ2-3, with 9 bases matching TRBD1. This CDR3 is 18 amino acids long. After removal of 4 bases from V and 3 bases from J, the junction contained 15 bases not matched to a gene. Germline values: CDR1 SGHRS, CDR2 YFSETQ. As DNA, the CDR3 is TGCGCCAGCAGCCCGCAGAACCGACAGGGGGTCGGGACAGATACGCAGTATTTT. Protein: CASSPQNRQGVGTDTQYF.

Only a few counts were recorded for this clonotype. At one end, the junction sequence differs from germline, possibly due to a read error. In DNA, the CDR3 is TGCGCCAGCAGCCTAGATCCGGAGGAGACTAGCACAGATACGCAGTATTTT. The encoded protein is CASSLDPEETSTDTQYF. V gene TRBV11-2 combines with J gene TRBJ2-3, with D maybe TRBD2 (5 bases). The CDR3 totals 17 residues. CDR1 is SGHAT and CDR2 is FQNNGV in the germline V gene.

This rearrangement joins TRBV30 to TRBJ2-6; D possibly corresponds to TRBD2 (5 bases). Trimming pared 1 base from V and 0 bases from J, leaving 22 bases between. The CDR3 runs 20 residues. Looked up from germline, CDR1 is GTSNPN and CDR2 is SVGIG (reference sequence). Here the CDR3 reads CAWSDTGRSIGFSGANVLTF. DNA of the CDR3: TGTGCCTGGAGTGACACGGGAAGGAGCATCGGTTTCTCTGGGGCCAACGTCCTGACTTTC.

V gene TRBV5-6 combines with J gene TRBJ2-5; maybe TRBD1 (7 bases). There are 15 residues in the CDR3. Trimming stripped 4 bases from V and 14 bases from J, with 27 bases between. CDR1 SGHDT and CDR2 YYEEEE come from the germline V gene. CDR3 nucleotides: TGTGCCAGCAGCATCAGGGGGGCAAACCAAGAGATCCATTACTTC. Translation: CASSIRGANQEIHYF.

The genes are TRBV5-6 and TRBJ2-2; tentative D call: TRBD2 (6 bases). Germline CDR1 and CDR2: SGHDT and YYEEEE. V lost 4 bases to trimming and J lost 4 bases, with 17 bases between them. The CDR3 length is 16 residues. DNA of the CDR3: TGTGCCAGCAGCCTCCGGGGACGGGGGAGCACCGGGGAGCTGTTTTTT. Protein product: CASSLRGRGSTGELFF. The entire variable domain, with the rest obtained from reference TRBV5-6 and TRBJ2-2, is as follows: DAGVTQSPTHLIKTRGQQVTLRCSPKSGHDTVSWYQQALGQGPQFIFQYYEEEERQRGNFPDRFSGHQFPNYSSELNVNALLLGDSALYLCASSLRGRGSTGELFFGEGSRLTVL.

This clonotype occurred many times. The V gene is TRBV4-1, the J gene TRBJ1-1; D is uncertain. Trimming removed 2 bases at V and 11 bases at J, with 15 bases between. This CDR3 spans 13 amino acids. Germline CDR1 and CDR2: MGHRA and YSYEKL. The CDR3 is CASSQLPLVRAFF. The CDR3 region has the DNA TGCGCCAGCAGCCAACTTCCGTTAGTTCGTGCTTTCTTT.

CDR3 DNA sequence: TGTGCCAGCAGCACGACGACAGGGGGCTCCTACGAGCAGTACTTC. Amino acids: CASSTTTGGSYEQYF. The rearrangement links TRBV9 to TRBJ2-7; 9 bases are a match to TRBD1. The CDR3 has 15 residues. Losses at the gene ends were 4 bases for V and 0 bases for J; bases not matched to a gene: 5. Germline CDR1 is SGDLS and CDR2 is YYNGEE.

J is TRBJ1-5 and V is TRBV5-8, with 10 bases aligning to TRBD1. This CDR3 is built from 20 residues. Germline lookup yields CDR1 SGHTS and CDR2 YDEGEE. V trimming: 0 bases; J trimming: 0 bases; junction bases outside the gene matches: 12. CDR3 loop: CASSLAPTDRGRRSNQPQHF. The CDR3 nucleotides are TGTGCCAGCAGCTTGGCCCCTACCGACAGGGGGCGTCGTAGCAATCAGCCCCAGCATTTT.

V is TRBV11-2 and J is TRBJ2-2, with D uncertain. V was clipped by 5 bases and J by 6 bases, with 10 bases between them. Germline V gives CDR1 SGHAT, CDR2 FQNNGV. The CDR3 has 13 residues. This CDR3 is CASSTEWAGELFF. The DNA for the CDR3 is TGTGCCAGCAGCACAGAGTGGGCCGGGGAGCTGTTTTTT.

This clonotype was detected once. The DNA for the CDR3 is TGCGCCAGCAGCTTGGCCATCGGGAATGAGCAGTTCTTC. Its translation: CASSLAIGNEQFF. The rearrangement uses TRBV5-1 and TRBJ2-1; no reliable D call. There are 13 residues in the CDR3. V was pared by 0 bases and J by 7 bases, with 8 bases between. Germline CDR1 reads SGHRS; CDR2 reads YFSETQ. The whole variable domain, remainder taken from reference TRBV5-1 and TRBJ2-1, is KAGVTQTPRYLIKTRGQQVTLSCSPISGHRSVSWYQQTPGQGLQFLFEYFSETQRNKGNFPGRFSGRQFSNSRSEMNVSTLELGDSALYLCASSLAIGNEQFFGPGTRLTVL.

In regard to this clonotype: A read error may explain this, as a much larger clone is one base away. V usage is TRBV5-4 and J usage is TRBJ2-2, with D hard to call. Germline V gives CDR1 SGHNT, CDR2 YYREEE (reference sequence). This CDR3 contains 15 residues. CDR3 in DNA: TGTACCAGCACCACATCCACCCTTCCTACCGGGGAGCTGTTTTTT. Protein sequence: CTSTTSTLPTGELFF.